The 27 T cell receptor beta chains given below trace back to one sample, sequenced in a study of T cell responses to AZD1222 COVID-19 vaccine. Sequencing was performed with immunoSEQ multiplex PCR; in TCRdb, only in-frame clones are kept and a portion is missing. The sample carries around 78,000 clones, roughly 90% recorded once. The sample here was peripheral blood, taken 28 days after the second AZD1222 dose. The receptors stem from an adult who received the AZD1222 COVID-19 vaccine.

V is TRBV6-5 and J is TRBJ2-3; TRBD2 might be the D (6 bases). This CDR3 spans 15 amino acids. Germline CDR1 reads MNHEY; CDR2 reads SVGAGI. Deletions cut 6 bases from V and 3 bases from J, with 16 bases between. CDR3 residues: CASSNPGTGTDTQYF. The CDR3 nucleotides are TGTGCCAGCAGCAACCCCGGGACTGGGACAGATACGCAGTATTTT.

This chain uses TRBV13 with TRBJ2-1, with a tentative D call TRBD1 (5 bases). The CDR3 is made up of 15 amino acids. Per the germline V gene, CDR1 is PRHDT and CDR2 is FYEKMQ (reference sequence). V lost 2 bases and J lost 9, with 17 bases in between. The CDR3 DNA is TGTGCCAGCAGCTTAAGGGCGCAAGGGGCCCTTGAGCAGTTCTTC. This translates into CASSLRAQGALEQFF.

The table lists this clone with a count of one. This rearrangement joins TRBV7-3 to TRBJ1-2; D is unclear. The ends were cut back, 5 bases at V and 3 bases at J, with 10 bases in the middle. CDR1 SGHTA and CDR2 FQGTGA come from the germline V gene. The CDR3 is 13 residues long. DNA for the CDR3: TGTGCCAGCAGCCCTGGGTCGGACTATGGCTACACCTTC. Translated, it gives CASSPGSDYGYTF.

CDR3 region: CASQKVLAGGTTDTQYF. The CDR3 DNA reads as TGCGCCAGCCAGAAGGTTCTAGCGGGGGGGACCACAGATACGCAGTATTTT. This chain uses TRBV5-1 with TRBJ2-3, with 12 bases matching TRBD2. CDR1 SGHRS and CDR2 YFSETQ come from the germline V gene. V lost 7 bases, J lost 2 bases, and 11 bases stayed unmatched. This CDR3 has 17 amino acids.

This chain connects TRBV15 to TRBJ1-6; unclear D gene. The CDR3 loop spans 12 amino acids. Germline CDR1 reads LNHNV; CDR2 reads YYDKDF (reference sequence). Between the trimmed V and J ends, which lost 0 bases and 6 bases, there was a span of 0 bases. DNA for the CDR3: TGTGCCACCAGCAGAGATAATTCACCCCTCCACTTT. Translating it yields CATSRDNSPLHF. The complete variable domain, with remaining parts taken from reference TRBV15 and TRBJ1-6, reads DAMVIQNPRYQVTQFGKPVTLSCSQTLNHNVMYWYQQKSSQAPKLLFHYYDKDFNNEADTPDNFQSRRPNTSFCFLDIRSPGLGDTAMYLCATSRDNSPLHFGNGTRLTVT.

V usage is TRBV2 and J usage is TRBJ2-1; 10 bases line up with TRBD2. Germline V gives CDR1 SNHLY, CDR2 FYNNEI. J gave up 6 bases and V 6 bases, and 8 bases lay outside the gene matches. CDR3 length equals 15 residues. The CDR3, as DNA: TGTGCCAGCAGCGCCGGGACTAGCGCGATCAATGAGCAGTTCTTC. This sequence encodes CASSAGTSAINEQFF. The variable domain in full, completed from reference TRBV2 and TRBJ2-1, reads EPEVTQTPSHQVTQMGQEVILRCVPISNHLYFYWYRQILGQKVEFLVSFYNNEISEKSEIFDDQFSVERPDGSNFTLKIRSTKLEDSAMYFCASSAGTSAINEQFFGPGTRLTVL.

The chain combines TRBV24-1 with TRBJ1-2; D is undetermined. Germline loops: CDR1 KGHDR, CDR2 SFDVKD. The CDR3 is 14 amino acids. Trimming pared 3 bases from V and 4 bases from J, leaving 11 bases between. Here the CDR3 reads CATSDPPISYGYTF. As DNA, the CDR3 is TGTGCCACCAGTGATCCCCCCATTTCCTATGGCTACACCTTC.

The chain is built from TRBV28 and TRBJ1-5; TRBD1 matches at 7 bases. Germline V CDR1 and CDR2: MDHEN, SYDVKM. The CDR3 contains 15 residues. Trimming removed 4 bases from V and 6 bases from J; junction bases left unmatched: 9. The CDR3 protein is CASSSDRAVVQPQHF. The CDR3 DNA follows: TGTGCCAGCAGTTCCGACAGGGCGGTTGTTCAGCCCCAGCATTTT.

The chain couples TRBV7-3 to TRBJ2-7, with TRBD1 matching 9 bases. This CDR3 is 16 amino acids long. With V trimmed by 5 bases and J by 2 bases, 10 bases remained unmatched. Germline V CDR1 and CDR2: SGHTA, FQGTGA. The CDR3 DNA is TGTGCCAGCAGCCCTGGGCCCGGGACAGGGACCTACGAGCAGTACTTC. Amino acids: CASSPGPGTGTYEQYF.

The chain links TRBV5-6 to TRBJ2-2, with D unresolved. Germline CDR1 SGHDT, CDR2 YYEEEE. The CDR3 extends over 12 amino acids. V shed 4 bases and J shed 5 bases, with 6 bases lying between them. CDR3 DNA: TGTGCCAGCAGCCCACGAACCGGGGAGCTGTTTTTT. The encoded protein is CASSPRTGELFF.

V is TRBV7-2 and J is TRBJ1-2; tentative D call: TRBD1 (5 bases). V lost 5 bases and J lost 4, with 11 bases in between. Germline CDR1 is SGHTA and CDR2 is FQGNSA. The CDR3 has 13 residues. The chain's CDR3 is CASSPGVSYGYTF. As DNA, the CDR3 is TGTGCCAGCAGCCCGGGGGTTAGCTATGGCTACACCTTC. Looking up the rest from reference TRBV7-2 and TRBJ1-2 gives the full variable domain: GAGVSQSPSNKVTEKGKDVELRCDPISGHTALYWYRQSLGQGLEFLIYFQGNSAPDKSGLPSDRFSAERTGGSVSTLTIQRTQQEDSAVYLCASSPGVSYGYTFGSGTRLTVV.

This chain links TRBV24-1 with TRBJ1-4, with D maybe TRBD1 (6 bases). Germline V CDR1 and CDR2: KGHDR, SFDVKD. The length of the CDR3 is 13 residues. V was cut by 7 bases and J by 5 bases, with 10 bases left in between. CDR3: CATSARGNEKLFF. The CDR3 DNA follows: TGTGCCACCAGCGCGAGGGGGAATGAAAAACTGTTTTTT.

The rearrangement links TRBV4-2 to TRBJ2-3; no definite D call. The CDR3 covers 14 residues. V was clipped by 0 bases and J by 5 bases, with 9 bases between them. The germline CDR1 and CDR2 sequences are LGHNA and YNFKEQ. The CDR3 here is CASSQDISGDTQYF. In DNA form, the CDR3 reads TGTGCCAGCAGCCAAGATATTAGTGGAGATACGCAGTATTTT.

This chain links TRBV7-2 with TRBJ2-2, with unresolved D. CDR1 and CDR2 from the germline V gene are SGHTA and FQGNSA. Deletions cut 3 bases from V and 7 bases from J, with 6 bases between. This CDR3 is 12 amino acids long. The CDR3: CASSFVVGELFF. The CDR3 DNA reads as TGTGCCAGCAGCTTCGTGGTCGGGGAGCTGTTTTTT.

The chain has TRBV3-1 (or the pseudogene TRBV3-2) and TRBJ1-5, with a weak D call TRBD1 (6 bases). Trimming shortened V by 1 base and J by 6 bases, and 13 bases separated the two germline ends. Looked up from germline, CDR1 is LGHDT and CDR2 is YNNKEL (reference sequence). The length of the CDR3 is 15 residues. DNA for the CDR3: TGTGCCAGCAGCCAAGGGACAGCTACACTTCAGCCCCAGCATTTT. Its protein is CASSQGTATLQPQHF.

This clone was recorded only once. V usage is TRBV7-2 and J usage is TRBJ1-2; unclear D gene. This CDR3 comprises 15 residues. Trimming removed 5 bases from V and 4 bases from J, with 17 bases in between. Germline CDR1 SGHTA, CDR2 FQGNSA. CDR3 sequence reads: CASSPGSGRAYGYTF. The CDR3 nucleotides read TGTGCCAGCAGCCCAGGTTCGGGCAGAGCCTATGGCTACACCTTC.

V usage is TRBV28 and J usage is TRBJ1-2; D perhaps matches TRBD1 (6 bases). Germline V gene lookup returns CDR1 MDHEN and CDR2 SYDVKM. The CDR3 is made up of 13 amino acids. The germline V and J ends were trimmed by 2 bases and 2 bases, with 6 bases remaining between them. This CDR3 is CASSLRGNYGYTF. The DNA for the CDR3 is TGTGCCAGCAGTTTAAGGGGGAACTATGGCTACACCTTC.

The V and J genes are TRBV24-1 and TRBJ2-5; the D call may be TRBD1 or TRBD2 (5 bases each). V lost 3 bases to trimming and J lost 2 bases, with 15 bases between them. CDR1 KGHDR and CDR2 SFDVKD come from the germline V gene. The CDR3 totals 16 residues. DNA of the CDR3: TGTGCCACCAGTGATACCGGGGCCTTGGGGCAAGAGACCCAGTACTTC. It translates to CATSDTGALGQETQYF.

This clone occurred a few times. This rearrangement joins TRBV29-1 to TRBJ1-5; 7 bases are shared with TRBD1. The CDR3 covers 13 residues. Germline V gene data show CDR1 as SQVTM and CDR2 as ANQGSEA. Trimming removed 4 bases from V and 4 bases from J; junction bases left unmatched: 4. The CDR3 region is CSVVAGGNQPQHF. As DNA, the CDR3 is TGCAGCGTTGTGGCAGGGGGGAATCAGCCCCAGCATTTT. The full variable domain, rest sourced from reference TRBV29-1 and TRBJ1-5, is SAVISQKPSRDICQRGTSLTIQCQVDSQVTMMFWYRQQPGQSLTLIATANQGSEATYESGFVIDKFPISRPNLTFSTLTVSNMSPEDSSIYLCSVVAGGNQPQHFGDGTRLSIL.

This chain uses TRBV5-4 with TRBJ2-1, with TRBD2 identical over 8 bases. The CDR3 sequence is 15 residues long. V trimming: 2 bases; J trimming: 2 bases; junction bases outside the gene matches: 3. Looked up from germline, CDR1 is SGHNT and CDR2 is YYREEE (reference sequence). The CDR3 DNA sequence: TGTGCCAGCAGCTTTTCGGGGGGGGCCTACAATGAGCAGTTCTTC. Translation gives CASSFSGGAYNEQFF.

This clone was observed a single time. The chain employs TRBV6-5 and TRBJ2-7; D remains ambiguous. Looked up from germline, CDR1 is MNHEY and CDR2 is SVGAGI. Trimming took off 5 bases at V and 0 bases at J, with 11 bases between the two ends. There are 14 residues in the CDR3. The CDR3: CASSTRRSSYEQYF. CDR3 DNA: TGTGCCAGCAGTACCCGACGGAGCTCCTACGAGCAGTACTTC.

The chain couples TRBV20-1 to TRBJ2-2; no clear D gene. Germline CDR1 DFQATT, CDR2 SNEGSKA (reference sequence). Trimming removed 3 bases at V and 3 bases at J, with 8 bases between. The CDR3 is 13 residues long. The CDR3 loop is CSASKSYTGELFF. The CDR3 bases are TGCAGTGCTAGTAAATCTTACACCGGGGAGCTGTTTTTT.

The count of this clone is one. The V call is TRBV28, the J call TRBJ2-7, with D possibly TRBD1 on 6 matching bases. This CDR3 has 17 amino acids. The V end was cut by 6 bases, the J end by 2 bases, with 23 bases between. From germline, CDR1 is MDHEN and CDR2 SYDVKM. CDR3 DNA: TGTGCCAGCAGCCGAGGACCCCCCGGGACACATCCCTACGAGCAGTACTTC. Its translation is CASSRGPPGTHPYEQYF.

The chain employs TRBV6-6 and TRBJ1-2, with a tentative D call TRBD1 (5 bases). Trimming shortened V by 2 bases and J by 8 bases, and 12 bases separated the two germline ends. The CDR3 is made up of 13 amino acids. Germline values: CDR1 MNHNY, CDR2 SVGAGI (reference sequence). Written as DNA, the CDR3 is TGTGCCAGCAGTTACGGTGCCGGGGCGGGCTACACCTTC. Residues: CASSYGAGAGYTF.

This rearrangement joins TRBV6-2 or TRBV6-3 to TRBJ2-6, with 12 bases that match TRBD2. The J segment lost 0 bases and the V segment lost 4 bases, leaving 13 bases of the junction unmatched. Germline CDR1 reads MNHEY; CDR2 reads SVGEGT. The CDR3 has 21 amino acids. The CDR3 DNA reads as TGTGCCAGCAGTTCCGGGACTAGCGGGCGCATGACTTCCTCTGGGGCCAACGTCCTGACTTTC. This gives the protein CASSSGTSGRMTSSGANVLTF.

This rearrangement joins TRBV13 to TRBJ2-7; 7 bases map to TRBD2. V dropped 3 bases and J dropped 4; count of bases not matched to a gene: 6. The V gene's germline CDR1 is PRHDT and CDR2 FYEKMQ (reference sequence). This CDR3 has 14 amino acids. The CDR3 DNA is TGTGCCAGCAGCTTGCGGGGGAACCATTACGAGCAGTACTTC. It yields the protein CASSLRGNHYEQYF.

CDR3 in amino acids: CASSQGRQSGNTIYF. As DNA, the CDR3 is TGTGCCAGTAGTCAAGGTCGGCAGTCTGGAAACACCATATATTTT. V and J are TRBV19 and TRBJ1-3; unclear D gene. The CDR3 extends over 15 amino acids. With 5 bases removed from V and 1 base from J, the gap between germline ends came to 12 bases. CDR1 and CDR2 from the germline V gene are LNHDA and SQIVND (reference sequence).